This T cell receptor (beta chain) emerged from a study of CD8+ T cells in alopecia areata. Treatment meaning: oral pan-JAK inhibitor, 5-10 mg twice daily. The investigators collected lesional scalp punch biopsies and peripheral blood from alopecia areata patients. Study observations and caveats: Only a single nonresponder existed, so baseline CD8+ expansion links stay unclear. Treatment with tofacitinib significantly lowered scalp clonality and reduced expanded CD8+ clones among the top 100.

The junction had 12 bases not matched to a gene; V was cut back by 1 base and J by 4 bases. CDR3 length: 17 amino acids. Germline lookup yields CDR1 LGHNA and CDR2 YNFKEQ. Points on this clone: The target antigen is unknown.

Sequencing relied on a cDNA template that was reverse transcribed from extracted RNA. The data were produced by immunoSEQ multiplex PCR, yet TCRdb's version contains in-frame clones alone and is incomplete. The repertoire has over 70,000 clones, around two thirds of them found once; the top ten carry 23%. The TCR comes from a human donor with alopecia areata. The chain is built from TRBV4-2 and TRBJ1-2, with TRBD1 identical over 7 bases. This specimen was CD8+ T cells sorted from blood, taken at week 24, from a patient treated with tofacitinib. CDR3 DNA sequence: TGTGCCAGCAGCCAAGTGTTTTTTGACAGGGACATCTATGGCTACACCTTC. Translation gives CASSQVFFDRDIYGYTF.